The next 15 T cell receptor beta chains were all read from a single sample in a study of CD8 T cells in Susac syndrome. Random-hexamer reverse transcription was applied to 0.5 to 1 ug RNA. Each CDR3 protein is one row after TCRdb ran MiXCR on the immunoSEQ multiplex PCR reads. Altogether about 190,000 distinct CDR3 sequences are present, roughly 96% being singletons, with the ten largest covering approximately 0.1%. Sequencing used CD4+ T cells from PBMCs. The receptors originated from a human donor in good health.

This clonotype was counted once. This CDR3 reads CAWTKGLNEKLFF. DNA for the CDR3: TGTGCCTGGACCAAGGGGTTGAATGAAAAACTGTTTTTT. The V gene is TRBV30, the J gene TRBJ1-4, with TRBD1 as a possible D gene (5 bases). Trimming removed 4 bases at V and 5 bases at J, with 11 bases between. Germline V gene data show CDR1 as GTSNPN and CDR2 as SVGIG (reference sequence). The CDR3 has 13 amino acids.

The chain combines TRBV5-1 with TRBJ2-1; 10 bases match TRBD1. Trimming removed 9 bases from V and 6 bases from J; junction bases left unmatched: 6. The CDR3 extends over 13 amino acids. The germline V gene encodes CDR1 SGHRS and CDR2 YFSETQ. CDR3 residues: CATSGQGTNEQFF. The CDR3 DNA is TGCGCCACCTCGGGACAGGGGACCAATGAGCAGTTCTTC.

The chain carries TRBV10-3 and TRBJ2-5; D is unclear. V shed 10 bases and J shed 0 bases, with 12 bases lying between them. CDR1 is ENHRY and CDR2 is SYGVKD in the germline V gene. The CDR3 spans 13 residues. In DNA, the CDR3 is TGTGCCACAGGTGGCCAGTACCAAGAGACCCAGTACTTC. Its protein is CATGGQYQETQYF.

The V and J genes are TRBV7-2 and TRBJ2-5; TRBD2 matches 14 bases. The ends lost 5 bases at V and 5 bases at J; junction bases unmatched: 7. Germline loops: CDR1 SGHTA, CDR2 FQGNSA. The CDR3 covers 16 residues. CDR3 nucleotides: TGTGCCAGCAGCACGGGACTAGCGGGAGTTGCTGAGACCCAGTACTTC. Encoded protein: CASSTGLAGVAETQYF.

CDR3 sequence: CASGARTGVAGELFF. CDR3 nucleotide sequence: TGTGCTAGTGGTGCCCGGACAGGGGTCGCCGGGGAGCTGTTTTTT. The rearrangement uses TRBV12-5 and TRBJ2-2; 9 nucleotides agree with TRBD1. V dropped 5 bases and J dropped 6; count of bases not matched to a gene: 7. Germline CDR1 is LGHNT and CDR2 is FRNRAP. This CDR3 is 15 amino acids long.

The CDR3 loop reads CASSNSHNAYGYTF. The DNA for the CDR3 is TGTGCCAGCAGTAACTCCCACAACGCCTATGGCTACACCTTC. The gene calls are TRBV27 and TRBJ1-2, with D uncertain. Trimming took off 5 bases at V and 4 bases at J, with 14 bases between the two ends. The CDR3 runs 14 residues. Germline loops: CDR1 MNHEY, CDR2 SMNVEV (reference sequence).

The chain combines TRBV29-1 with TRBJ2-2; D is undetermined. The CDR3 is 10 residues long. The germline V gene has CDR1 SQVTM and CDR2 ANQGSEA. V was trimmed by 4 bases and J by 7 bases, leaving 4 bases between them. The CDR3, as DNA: TGCAGCGTTGGGGGCGGGGAGCTGTTTTTT. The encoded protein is CSVGGGELFF.

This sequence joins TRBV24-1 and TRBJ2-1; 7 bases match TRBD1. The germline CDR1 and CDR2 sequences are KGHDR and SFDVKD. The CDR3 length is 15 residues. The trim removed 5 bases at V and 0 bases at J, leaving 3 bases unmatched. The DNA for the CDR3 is TGTGCCACCAGTGGAAGACAGGGCTCCTACAATGAGCAGTTCTTC. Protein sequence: CATSGRQGSYNEQFF.

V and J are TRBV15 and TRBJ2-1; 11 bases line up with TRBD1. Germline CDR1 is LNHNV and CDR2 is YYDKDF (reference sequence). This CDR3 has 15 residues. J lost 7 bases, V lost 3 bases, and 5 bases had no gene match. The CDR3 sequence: CATSRDRGRLNEQFF. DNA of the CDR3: TGTGCCACCAGCAGGGACAGGGGGCGCTTAAATGAGCAGTTCTTC.

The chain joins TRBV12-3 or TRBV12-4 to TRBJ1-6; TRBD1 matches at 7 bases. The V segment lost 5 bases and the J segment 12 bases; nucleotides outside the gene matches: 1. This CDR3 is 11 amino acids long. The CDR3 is CASSRQGPLHF. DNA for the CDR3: TGTGCCAGCAGTAGACAGGGACCCCTCCACTTT.

This CDR3 is CASSALEGNEQFF. CDR3 in DNA: TGTGCCAGCAGTGCCCTCGAGGGGAATGAGCAGTTCTTC. The rearrangement uses TRBV12-3 or TRBV12-4 and TRBJ2-1; D possibly matches TRBD1 or TRBD2 (5 bases each). CDR3 size: 13 residues. Trimming shortened V by 5 bases and J by 7 bases, and 12 bases separated the two germline ends.

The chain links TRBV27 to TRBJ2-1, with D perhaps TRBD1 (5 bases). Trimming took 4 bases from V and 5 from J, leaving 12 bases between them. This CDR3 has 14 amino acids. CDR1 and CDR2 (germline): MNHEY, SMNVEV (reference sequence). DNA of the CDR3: TGTGCCAGCAGTTCCCCCTCAGGGCACAATGAGCAGTTCTTC. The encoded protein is CASSSPSGHNEQFF.

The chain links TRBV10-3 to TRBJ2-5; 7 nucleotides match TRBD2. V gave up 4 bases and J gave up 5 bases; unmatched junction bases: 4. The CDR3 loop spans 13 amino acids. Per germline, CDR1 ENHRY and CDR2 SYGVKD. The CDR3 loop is CAISVTSDETQYF. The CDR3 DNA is TGTGCCATCAGTGTAACTAGCGACGAGACCCAGTACTTC.

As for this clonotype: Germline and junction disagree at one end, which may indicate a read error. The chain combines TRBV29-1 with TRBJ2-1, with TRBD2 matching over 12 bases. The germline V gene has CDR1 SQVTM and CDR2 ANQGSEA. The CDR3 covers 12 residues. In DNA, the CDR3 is TGCAGCGTTGGGACTAGCGGGAATGGGCAGTTCTTC. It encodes CSVGTSGNGQFF.

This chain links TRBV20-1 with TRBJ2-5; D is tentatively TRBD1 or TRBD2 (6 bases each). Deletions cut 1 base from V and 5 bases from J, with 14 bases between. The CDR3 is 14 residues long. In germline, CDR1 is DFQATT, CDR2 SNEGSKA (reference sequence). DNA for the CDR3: TGCAGTGCTAGAGTGAGGGGGGCCGGTGAGACCCAGTACTTC. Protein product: CSARVRGAGETQYF.